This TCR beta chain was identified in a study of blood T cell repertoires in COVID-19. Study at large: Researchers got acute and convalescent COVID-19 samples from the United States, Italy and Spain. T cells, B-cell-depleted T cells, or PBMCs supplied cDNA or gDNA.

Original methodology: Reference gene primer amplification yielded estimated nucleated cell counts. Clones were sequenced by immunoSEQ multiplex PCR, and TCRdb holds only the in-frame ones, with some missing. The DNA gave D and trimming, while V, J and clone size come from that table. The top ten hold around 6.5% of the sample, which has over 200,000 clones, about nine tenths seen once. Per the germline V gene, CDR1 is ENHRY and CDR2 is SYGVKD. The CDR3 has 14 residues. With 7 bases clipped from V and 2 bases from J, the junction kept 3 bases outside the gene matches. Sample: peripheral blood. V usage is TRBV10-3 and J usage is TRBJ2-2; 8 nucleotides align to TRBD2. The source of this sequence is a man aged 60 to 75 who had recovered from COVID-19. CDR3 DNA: TGTGCCATCAAGAGCGGGAGAAACACCGGGGAGCTGTTTTTT. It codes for CAIKSGRNTGELFF.